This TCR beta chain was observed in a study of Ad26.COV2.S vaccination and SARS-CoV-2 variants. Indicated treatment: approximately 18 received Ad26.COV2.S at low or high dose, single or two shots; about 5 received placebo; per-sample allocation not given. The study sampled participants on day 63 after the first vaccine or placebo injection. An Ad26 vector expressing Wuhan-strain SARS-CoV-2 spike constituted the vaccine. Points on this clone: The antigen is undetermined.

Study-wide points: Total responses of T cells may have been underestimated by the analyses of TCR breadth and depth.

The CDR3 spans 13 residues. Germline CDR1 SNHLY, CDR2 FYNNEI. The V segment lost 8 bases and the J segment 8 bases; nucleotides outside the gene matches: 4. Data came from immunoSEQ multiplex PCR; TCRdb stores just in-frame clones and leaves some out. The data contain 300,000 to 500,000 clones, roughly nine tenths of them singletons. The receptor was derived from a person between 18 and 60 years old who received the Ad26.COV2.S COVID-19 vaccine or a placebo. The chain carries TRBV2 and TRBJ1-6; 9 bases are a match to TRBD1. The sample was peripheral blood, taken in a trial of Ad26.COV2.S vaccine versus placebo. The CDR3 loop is CASRTGEYSPLHF. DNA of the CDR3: TGTGCCAGCCGGACAGGGGAATATTCACCCCTCCACTTT. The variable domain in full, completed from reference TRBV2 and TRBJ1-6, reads EPEVTQTPSHQVTQMGQEVILRCVPISNHLYFYWYRQILGQKVEFLVSFYNNEISEKSEIFDDQFSVERPDGSNFTLKIRSTKLEDSAMYFCASRTGEYSPLHFGNGTRLTVT.